There are many counts of the clone carrying this T cell receptor (beta chain). As yet, its antigen is unknown. This beta chain represents an off-target read in a library built for alpha chains; its size is of limited meaning. Time point denoted: sample taken at primary tumor resection. The donors comprised around 72 untreated early-stage non-small cell lung cancer patients. No cell sorting; template was whole RNA from tumor, lung tissue or PBMC. The ends were cut back, 3 bases at V and 2 bases at J, with 15 bases in the middle. The CDR3 contains 16 residues. The germline V gene encodes CDR1 PRHDT and CDR2 FYEKMQ (reference sequence). These data come from a study of spatial heterogeneity in lung cancer. General study findings and limits: One measure, the expanded intratumoral alpha and beta TCR count, tracked tumor mutation counts.

From the 5' RACE reads, TCRdb called clonotypes with MiXCR, one entry per CDR3 protein. The table records roughly 15,000 distinct CDR3 sequences, about 4.4% of them present only once. Sample: lung tumor tissue, taken at surgery. V and J are TRBV13 and TRBJ2-3; D may be TRBD2 (5 bases). This TCR was sampled from a female donor with early-stage non-small cell lung cancer. The CDR3 nucleotides read TGTGCCAGCAGCTTCGCCGGGGTTGGGGACACAGATACGCAGTATTTT. Protein sequence: CASSFAGVGDTDTQYF.